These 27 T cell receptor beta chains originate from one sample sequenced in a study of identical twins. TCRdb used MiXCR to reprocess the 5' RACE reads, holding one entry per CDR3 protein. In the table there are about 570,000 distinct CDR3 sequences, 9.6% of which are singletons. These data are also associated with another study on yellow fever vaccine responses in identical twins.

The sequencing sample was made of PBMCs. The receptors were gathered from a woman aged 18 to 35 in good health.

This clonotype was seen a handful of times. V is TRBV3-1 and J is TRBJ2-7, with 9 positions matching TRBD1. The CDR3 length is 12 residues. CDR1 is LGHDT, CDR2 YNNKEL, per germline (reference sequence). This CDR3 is CRRGTGSYEQYF. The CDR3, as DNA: TGTCGGAGGGGGACAGGGTCCTACGAGCAGTACTTC.

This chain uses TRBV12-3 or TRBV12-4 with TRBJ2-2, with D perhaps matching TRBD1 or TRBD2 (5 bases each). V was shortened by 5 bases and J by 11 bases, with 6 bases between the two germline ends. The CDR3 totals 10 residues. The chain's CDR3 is CASSRDELFF. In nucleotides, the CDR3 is TGTGCCAGCAGTAGGGACGAGCTGTTTTTT.

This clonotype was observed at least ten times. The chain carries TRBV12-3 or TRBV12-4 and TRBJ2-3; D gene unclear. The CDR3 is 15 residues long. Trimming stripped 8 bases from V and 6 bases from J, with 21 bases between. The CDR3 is CASDDPSQTPDTQYF. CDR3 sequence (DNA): TGTGCCAGCGACGACCCCTCCCAAACTCCCGATACGCAGTATTTT.

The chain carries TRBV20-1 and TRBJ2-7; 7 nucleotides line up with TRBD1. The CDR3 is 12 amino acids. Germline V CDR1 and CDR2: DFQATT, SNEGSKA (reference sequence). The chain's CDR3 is CSSRDSRYEQYF. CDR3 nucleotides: TGCAGCTCAAGGGACAGTCGGTACGAGCAGTACTTC.

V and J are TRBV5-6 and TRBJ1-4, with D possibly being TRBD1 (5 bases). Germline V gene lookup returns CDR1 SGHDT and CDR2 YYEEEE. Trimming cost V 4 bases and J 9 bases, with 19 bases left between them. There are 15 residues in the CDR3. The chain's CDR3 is CASSLEQELYQKLFF. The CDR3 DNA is TGTGCCAGCAGCCTGGAACAGGAACTTTATCAAAAACTGTTTTTT.

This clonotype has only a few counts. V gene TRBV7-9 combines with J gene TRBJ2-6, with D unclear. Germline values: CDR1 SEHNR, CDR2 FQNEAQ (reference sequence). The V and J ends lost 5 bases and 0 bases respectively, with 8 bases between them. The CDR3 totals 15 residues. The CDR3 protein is CASSQRDSGANVLTF. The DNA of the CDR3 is TGTGCCAGCAGCCAAAGGGACTCTGGGGCCAACGTCCTGACTTTC.

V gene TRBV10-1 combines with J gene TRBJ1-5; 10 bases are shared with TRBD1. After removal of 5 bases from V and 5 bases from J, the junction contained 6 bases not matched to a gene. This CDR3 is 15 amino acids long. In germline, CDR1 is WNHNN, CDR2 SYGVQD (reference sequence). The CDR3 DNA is TGCGCCAGCAGTCTCTGGACAGGGGGACATCAGCCCCAGCATTTT. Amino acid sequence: CASSLWTGGHQPQHF.

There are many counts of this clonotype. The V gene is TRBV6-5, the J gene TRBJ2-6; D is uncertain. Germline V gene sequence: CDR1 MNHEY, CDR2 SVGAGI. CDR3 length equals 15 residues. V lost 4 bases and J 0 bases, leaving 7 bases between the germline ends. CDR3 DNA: TGTGCCAGCAGTTTAGCCAGCTCTGGGGCCAACGTCCTGACTTTC. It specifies CASSLASSGANVLTF.

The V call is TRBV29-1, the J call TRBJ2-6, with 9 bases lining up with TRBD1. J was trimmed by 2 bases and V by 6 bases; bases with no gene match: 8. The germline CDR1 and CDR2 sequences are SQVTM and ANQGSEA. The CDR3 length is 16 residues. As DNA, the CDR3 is TGCAGCGTGGAGGACAGGGGACTGACTGGGGCCAACGTCCTGACTTTC. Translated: CSVEDRGLTGANVLTF.

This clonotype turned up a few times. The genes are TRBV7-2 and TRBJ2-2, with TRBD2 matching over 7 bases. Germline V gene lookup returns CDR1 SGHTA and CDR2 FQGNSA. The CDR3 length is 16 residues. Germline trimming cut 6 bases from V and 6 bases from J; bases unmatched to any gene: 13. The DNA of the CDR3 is TGTGCCAGCAGAGAAACAAGCGGGGTAAAGGCCGGGGAGCTGTTTTTT. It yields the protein CASRETSGVKAGELFF.

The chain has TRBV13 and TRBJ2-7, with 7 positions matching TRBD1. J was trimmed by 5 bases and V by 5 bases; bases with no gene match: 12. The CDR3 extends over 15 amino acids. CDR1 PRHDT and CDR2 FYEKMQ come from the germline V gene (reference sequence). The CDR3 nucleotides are TGTGCCAGCAGCCCAGTCCGGGACAGTGCCCACGAGCAGTACTTC. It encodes CASSPVRDSAHEQYF.

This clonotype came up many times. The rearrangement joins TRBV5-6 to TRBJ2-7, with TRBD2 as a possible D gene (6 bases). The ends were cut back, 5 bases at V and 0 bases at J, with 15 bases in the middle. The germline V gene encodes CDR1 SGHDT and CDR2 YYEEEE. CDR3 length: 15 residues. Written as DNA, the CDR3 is TGTGCCAGCAGGATACTCCGGGACTCCTCCTACGAGCAGTACTTC. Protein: CASRILRDSSYEQYF.

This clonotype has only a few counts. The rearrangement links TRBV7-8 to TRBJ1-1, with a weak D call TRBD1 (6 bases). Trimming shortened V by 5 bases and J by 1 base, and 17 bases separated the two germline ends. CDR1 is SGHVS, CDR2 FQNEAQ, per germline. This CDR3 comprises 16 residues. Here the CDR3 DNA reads TGTGCCAGCAGCACCGGGACACGCATCGGGAACACTGAAGCTTTCTTT. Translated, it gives CASSTGTRIGNTEAFF.

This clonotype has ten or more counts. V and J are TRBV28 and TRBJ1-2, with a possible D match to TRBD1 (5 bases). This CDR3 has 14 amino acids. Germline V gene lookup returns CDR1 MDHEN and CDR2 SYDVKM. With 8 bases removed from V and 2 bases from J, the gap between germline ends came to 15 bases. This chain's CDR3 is CASSLDRGNYGYTF. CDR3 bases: TGTGCCAGCTCCTTAGATCGGGGCAACTATGGCTACACCTTC.

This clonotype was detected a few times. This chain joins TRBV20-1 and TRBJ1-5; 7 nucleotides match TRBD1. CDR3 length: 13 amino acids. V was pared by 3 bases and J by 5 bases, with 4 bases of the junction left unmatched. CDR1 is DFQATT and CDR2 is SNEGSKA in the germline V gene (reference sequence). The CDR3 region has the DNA TGCAGTGCTAGGGGAGGGGGCGATCAGCCCCAGCATTTT. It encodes CSARGGGDQPQHF.

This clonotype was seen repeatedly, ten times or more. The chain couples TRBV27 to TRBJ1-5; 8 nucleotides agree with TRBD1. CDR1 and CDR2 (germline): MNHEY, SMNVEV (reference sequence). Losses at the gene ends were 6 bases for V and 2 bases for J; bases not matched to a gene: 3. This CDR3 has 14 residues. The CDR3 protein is CASRMTGGNQPQHF. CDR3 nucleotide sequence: TGTGCCAGCAGGATGACAGGGGGCAATCAGCCCCAGCATTTT.

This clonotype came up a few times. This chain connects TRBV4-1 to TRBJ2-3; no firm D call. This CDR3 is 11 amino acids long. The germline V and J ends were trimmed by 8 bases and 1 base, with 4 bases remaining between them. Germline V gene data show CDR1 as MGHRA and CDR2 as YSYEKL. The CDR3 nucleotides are TGCGCCAGCGAAGGCACAGATACGCAGTATTTT. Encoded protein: CASEGTDTQYF.

CDR3 nucleotide sequence: TGTGCCAGCAGCCAAGAATCGCGGGTTAAAACGCAGTATTTT. Protein product: CASSQESRVKTQYF. This rearrangement joins TRBV14 to TRBJ2-3; D might be TRBD2 (5 bases). The CDR3 runs to 14 residues. CDR1 is SGHDN and CDR2 is FVKESK in the germline V gene. Trimming pared 0 bases from V and 9 bases from J, leaving 13 bases between.

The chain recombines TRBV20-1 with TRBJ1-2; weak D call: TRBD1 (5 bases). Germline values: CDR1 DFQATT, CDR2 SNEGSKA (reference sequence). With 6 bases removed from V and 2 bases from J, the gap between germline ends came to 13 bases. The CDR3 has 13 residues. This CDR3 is CSAAPGTNYGYTF. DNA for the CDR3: TGCAGTGCCGCACCCGGGACGAACTATGGCTACACCTTC.

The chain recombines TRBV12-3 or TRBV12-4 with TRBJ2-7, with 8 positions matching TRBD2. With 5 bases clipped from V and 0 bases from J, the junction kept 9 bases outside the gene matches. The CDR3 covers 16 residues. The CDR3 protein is CASSLTSGQSSYEQYF. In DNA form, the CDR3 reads TGTGCCAGCAGTCTCACTAGCGGCCAAAGCTCCTACGAGCAGTACTTC.

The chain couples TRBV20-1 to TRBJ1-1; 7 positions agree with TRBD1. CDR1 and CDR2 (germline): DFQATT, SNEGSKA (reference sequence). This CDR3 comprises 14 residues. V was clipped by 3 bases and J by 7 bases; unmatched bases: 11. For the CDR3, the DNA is TGCAGTGCTAGCGTAACAGGGGTCACCCGTGAAGCTTTCTTT. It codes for CSASVTGVTREAFF.

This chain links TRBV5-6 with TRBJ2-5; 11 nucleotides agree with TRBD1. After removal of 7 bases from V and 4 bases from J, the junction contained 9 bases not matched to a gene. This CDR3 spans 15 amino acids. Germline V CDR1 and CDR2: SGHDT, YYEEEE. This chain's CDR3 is CASGSRTGGRETQYF. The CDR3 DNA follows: TGTGCCAGCGGGTCCCGGACAGGGGGCAGAGAGACCCAGTACTTC. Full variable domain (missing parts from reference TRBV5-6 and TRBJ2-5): DAGVTQSPTHLIKTRGQQVTLRCSPKSGHDTVSWYQQALGQGPQFIFQYYEEEERQRGNFPDRFSGHQFPNYSSELNVNALLLGDSALYLCASGSRTGGRETQYFGPGTRLLVL.

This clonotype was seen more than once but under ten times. Here the CDR3 DNA reads TGCGCCAGCAGCCAAAAACTAGCGGGGGGCCACACCGGGGAGCTGTTTTTT. Translated, it gives CASSQKLAGGHTGELFF. The gene calls are TRBV4-3 and TRBJ2-2, with 12 bases identical to TRBD2. Trimming at V came to 2 bases and at J to 3 bases, leaving 4 bases not matched to a gene. This CDR3 comprises 17 residues. Germline V gene data show CDR1 as LGHNA and CDR2 as YSLEER.

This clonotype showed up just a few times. In DNA form, the CDR3 reads TGTGCCAGCAGCCAAGACTCCCCCCACAGGGACGAAGAAAATGAGCAGTTCTTC. It codes for CASSQDSPHRDEENEQFF. The chain has TRBV4-2 and TRBJ2-1, with a possible D match to TRBD1 (6 bases). CDR1 and CDR2 (germline): LGHNA, YNFKEQ. The V end lost 0 bases, the J end lost 7 bases, and 22 bases lay between the germline ends. The CDR3 has 18 residues.

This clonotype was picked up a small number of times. The chain's CDR3 is CASSQARSSISYEQYF. The CDR3 DNA follows: TGCGCCAGCAGCCAAGCTAGAAGTTCAATCTCCTACGAGCAGTACTTC. The chain is built from TRBV4-1 and TRBJ2-7; D uncertain. Per the germline V gene, CDR1 is MGHRA and CDR2 is YSYEKL. The CDR3 sequence is 16 residues long. V was cut by 1 base and J by 0 bases, with 13 bases left in between.

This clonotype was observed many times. CDR3 in amino acids: CASSPRQLNTEAFF. The CDR3 DNA follows: TGTGCCAGCAGTCCGCGACAGTTGAACACTGAAGCTTTCTTT. V is TRBV6-1 and J is TRBJ1-1; a possible D gene is TRBD1 (5 bases). CDR1 and CDR2 from the germline V gene are MNHNS and SASEGT. Trimming took off 5 bases at V and 0 bases at J, with 10 bases between the two ends. This CDR3 spans 14 amino acids.

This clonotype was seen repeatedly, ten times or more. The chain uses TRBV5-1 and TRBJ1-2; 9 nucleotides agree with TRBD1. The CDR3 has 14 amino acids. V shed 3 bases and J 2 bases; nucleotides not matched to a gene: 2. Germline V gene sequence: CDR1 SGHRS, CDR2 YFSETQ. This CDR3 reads CASSSGTGNYGYTF. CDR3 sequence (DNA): TGCGCCAGCAGCTCTGGGACAGGGAACTATGGCTACACCTTC. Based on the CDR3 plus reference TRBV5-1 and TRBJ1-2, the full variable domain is KAGVTQTPRYLIKTRGQQVTLSCSPISGHRSVSWYQQTPGQGLQFLFEYFSETQRNKGNFPGRFSGRQFSNSRSEMNVSTLELGDSALYLCASSSGTGNYGYTFGSGTRLTVV.